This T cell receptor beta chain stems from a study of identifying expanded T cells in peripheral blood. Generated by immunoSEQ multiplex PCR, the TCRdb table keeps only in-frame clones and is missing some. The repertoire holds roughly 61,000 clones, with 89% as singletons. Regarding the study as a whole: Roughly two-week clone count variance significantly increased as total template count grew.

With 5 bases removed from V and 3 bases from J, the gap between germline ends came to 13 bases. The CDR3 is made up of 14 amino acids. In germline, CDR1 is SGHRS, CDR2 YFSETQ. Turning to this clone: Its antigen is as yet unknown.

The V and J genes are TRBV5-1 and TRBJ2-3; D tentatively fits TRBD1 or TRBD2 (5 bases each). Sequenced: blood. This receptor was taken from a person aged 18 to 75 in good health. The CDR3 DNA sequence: TGCGCCAGCAGTTCCGGGGCCGGGACAGATACGCAGTATTTT. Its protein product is CASSSGAGTDTQYF.